Listed here are 13 T cell receptor beta chains from one sample, sequenced in a study of cytomegalovirus exposure and HLA in healthy donors. Libraries were prepared by immunoSEQ multiplex PCR; TCRdb keeps only in-frame clonotypes and omits some of them. The sample contains some 350,000 clones, roughly 90% of which appear only once. Specimen: PBMCs. The origin of the receptors is a woman aged 30 to 39 in good health and CMV-seropositive.

The rearrangement uses TRBV18 and TRBJ2-3, with D maybe TRBD2 (6 bases). Germline values: CDR1 KGHSH, CDR2 LQKENI. Trimming shortened V by 2 bases and J by 1 base, and 13 bases separated the two germline ends. The CDR3 has 16 residues. CDR3 nucleotide sequence: TGTGCCAGCTCACCAAGTTTGGCTAGCGGCACAGATACGCAGTATTTT. It translates to CASSPSLASGTDTQYF.

The chain uses TRBV4-3 and TRBJ1-1; D is undetermined. This CDR3 has 16 amino acids. Trimming left V 2 bases short and J 4 bases short, with 17 bases between. Germline values: CDR1 LGHNA, CDR2 YSLEER. CDR3 in amino acids: CASSQPGRLWGTEAFF. CDR3 DNA: TGCGCCAGCAGCCAACCCGGACGTCTTTGGGGCACTGAAGCTTTCTTT.

V is TRBV28 and J is TRBJ1-4; 7 bases fit TRBD1. Germline-derived CDR1 and CDR2 are MDHEN and SYDVKM. This CDR3 region has 16 residues. Losses at the gene ends were 3 bases for V and 0 bases for J; bases not matched to a gene: 4. This CDR3 is CASSLTGIATNEKLFF. The CDR3, as DNA: TGTGCCAGCAGTTTGACAGGGATTGCAACTAATGAAAAACTGTTTTTT.

V and J are TRBV9 and TRBJ2-1; weak D call: TRBD1 (5 bases). The CDR3 has 17 residues. V was pared by 4 bases and J by 7 bases, with 24 bases between. Germline V gene data show CDR1 as SGDLS and CDR2 as YYNGEE. This CDR3 reads CASSHRPQGPSVNEQFF. CDR3 nucleotides: TGTGCCAGCAGCCACCGCCCGCAGGGCCCCTCGGTGAATGAGCAGTTCTTC.

CDR3 in amino acids: CASSFQGGTGELFF. The DNA of the CDR3 is TGTGCCAGCAGTTTCCAGGGGGGCACCGGGGAGCTGTTTTTT. This chain uses TRBV28 with TRBJ2-2, with D perhaps matching TRBD1 (7 bases). Trimming shortened V by 3 bases and J by 4 bases, and 9 bases separated the two germline ends. The CDR3 covers 14 residues. Germline values: CDR1 MDHEN, CDR2 SYDVKM.

This chain uses TRBV6-1 with TRBJ2-3; 8 bases agree with TRBD1. The germline V gene encodes CDR1 MNHNS and CDR2 SASEGT. The CDR3 has 12 residues. CDR3 residues: CAGRGRSDTQYF. CDR3 nucleotide sequence: TGTGCTGGCAGGGGGCGTTCAGATACGCAGTATTTT.

The gene calls are TRBV11-3 and TRBJ2-2; either TRBD1 or TRBD2 may fit D (6 bases each). This CDR3 is built from 14 residues. CDR1 is SGHNT and CDR2 is YENEEA in the germline V gene. Trimming took off 5 bases at V and 0 bases at J, with 7 bases between the two ends. The CDR3: CASSRGPNTGELFF. CDR3 in DNA: TGTGCCAGCAGCCGGGGGCCGAACACCGGGGAGCTGTTTTTT. The full variable domain, rest sourced from reference TRBV11-3 and TRBJ2-2, is EAGVVQSPRYKIIEKKQPVAFWCNPISGHNTLYWYLQNLGQGPELLIRYENEEAVDDSQLPKDRFSAERLKGVDSTLKIQPAELGDSAVYLCASSRGPNTGELFFGEGSRLTVL.

The rearrangement links TRBV27 to TRBJ1-5; D is unresolved. Germline V gene lookup returns CDR1 MNHEY and CDR2 SMNVEV (reference sequence). This CDR3 has 15 residues. V was clipped by 5 bases and J by 3 bases, with 14 bases between them. The CDR3: CASSPRARVNQPQHF. In nucleotides, the CDR3 is TGTGCCAGCAGTCCCCGGGCGAGGGTCAATCAGCCCCAGCATTTT.

This clone was counted a few times. The chain links TRBV7-3 to TRBJ2-5; 8 nucleotides match TRBD1. CDR3 length: 15 amino acids. Germline-derived CDR1 and CDR2 are SGHTA and FQGTGA. V lost 5 bases and J lost 3; bases outside the gene matches: 8. The CDR3 DNA sequence: TGTGCCAGCAGCCCGACAGGGGAGGTAAAAGAGACCCAGTACTTC. This sequence encodes CASSPTGEVKETQYF.

The chain couples TRBV10-3 to TRBJ2-7; no firm D call. The CDR3 has 12 amino acids. Germline CDR1 and CDR2: ENHRY and SYGVKD. With 2 bases removed from V and 3 bases from J, the gap between germline ends came to 5 bases. The CDR3 coding sequence is TGTGCCATCAGTGAGGAGCGCTACGAGCAGTACTTC. Translation gives CAISEERYEQYF.

This clone was observed a single time. The chain has TRBV30 and TRBJ2-5; a weak D match, TRBD1 (5 bases). This CDR3 spans 15 amino acids. Trimming left V 3 bases short and J 4 bases short, with 18 bases between. Germline values: CDR1 GTSNPN, CDR2 SVGIG (reference sequence). The CDR3 loop reads CAWSSQGLPSETQYF. The CDR3 DNA reads TGTGCCTGGAGCTCCCAGGGCCTCCCTTCAGAGACCCAGTACTTC.

The chain uses TRBV2 and TRBJ1-6; D ambiguous. V lost 2 bases and J 0 bases, leaving 5 bases between the germline ends. Germline V gives CDR1 SNHLY, CDR2 FYNNEI. This CDR3 comprises 15 residues. The CDR3 region has the DNA TGTGCCAGCAGTGAAATGAGCTCCTATAATTCACCCCTCCACTTT. Protein sequence: CASSEMSSYNSPLHF.

This sequence joins TRBV30 and TRBJ1-3; 7 bases agree with TRBD1. The CDR3 runs to 16 residues. Germline V lookup: CDR1 GTSNPN, CDR2 SVGIG (reference sequence). V was clipped by 3 bases and J by 0 bases; unmatched bases: 8. CDR3 sequence (DNA): TGTGCCTGGAGGGACAGGTCGGGATACTCTGGAAACACCATATATTTT. Encoded protein: CAWRDRSGYSGNTIYF.